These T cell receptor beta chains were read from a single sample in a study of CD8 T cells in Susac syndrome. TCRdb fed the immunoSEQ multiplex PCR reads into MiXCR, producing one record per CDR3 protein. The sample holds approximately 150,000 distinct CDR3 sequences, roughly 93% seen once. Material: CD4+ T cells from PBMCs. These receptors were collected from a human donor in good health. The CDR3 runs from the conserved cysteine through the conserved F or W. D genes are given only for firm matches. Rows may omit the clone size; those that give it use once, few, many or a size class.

CDR3: CASSYSVGRDSPLHF; DNA: TGTGCCAGCAGTTACTCAGTGGGGCGCGATTCACCCCTCCACTTT; V: TRBV6-5; J: TRBJ1-6; size: .; D: .
CDR3: CSVVDQPAGTEAFF; DNA: TGCAGCGTTGTGGATCAGCCTGCGGGTACTGAAGCTTTCTTT; V: TRBV29-1; J: TRBJ1-1; size: .; D: .
CDR3: CAISNTGHGYTF; DNA: TGTGCCATCAGCAATACAGGGCATGGCTACACCTTC; V: TRBV10-3; J: TRBJ1-2; size: .; D: .
CDR3: CASSLEVGQYF; DNA: TGTGCCAGCAGTCTTGAGGTCGGGCAGTACTTC; V: TRBV12-3/TRBV12-4; J: TRBJ2-7; size: .; D: .
CDR3: CASSLDPSLSTDTQYF; DNA: TGTGCCAGCAGCTTGGATCCTAGCCTAAGCACAGATACGCAGTATTTT; V: TRBV5-6; J: TRBJ2-3; size: .; D: .
CDR3: CASSAGQSGANVLTF; DNA: TGCGCCAGCAGTGCTGGACAGTCTGGGGCCAACGTCCTGACTTTC; V: TRBV10-1; J: TRBJ2-6; size: .; D: .
CDR3: CASSPGQGAFF; DNA: TGTGCCAGCAGCCCGGGACAAGGAGCTTTCTTT; V: TRBV5-4; J: TRBJ1-1; size: .; D: .
CDR3: CSAMASMNTEAFF; DNA: TGCAGCGCTATGGCCTCGATGAACACTGAAGCTTTCTTT; V: TRBV29-1; J: TRBJ1-1; size: .; D: .
CDR3: CAWGSDRGSTDTQYF; DNA: TGTGCCTGGGGTTCCGACAGGGGGTCCACAGATACGCAGTATTTT; V: TRBV30; J: TRBJ2-3; size: .; D: TRBD1
CDR3: CASSDLPGTEIRYGYTF; DNA: TGCGCCAGCAGTGATTTACCCGGGACAGAGATCCGCTATGGCTACACCTTC; V: TRBV10-2; J: TRBJ1-2; size: .; D: TRBD1
CDR3: CASSYGPNTEAFF; DNA: TGTGCCAGCAGTTACGGGCCTAACACTGAAGCTTTCTTT; V: TRBV6-2/TRBV6-3; J: TRBJ1-1; size: few; D: .
CDR3: CASSFNPLAFSTDTQYF; DNA: TGTGCCAGCAGCTTCAACCCCTTGGCGTTTTCAACAGATACGCAGTATTTT; V: TRBV7-8; J: TRBJ2-3; size: .; D: .
CDR3: CASRRAGGSYEQYF; DNA: TGTGCCAGCAGACGGGCGGGCGGCTCCTACGAGCAGTACTTC; V: TRBV2; J: TRBJ2-7; size: .; D: .
CDR3: CASSASQPRSSGNTIYF; DNA: TGTGCCAGCAGCGCCAGCCAACCTAGGAGCTCTGGAAACACCATATATTTT; V: TRBV9; J: TRBJ1-3; size: .; D: .
CDR3: CSATGGTGLSYEQYF; DNA: TGCAGTGCCACGGGGGGGACAGGGCTTTCCTACGAGCAGTACTTC; V: TRBV20-1; J: TRBJ2-7; size: .; D: .
CDR3: CASSPIPEYGTEAFF; DNA: TGCGCCAGCAGTCCAATTCCGGAATATGGGACTGAAGCTTTCTTT; V: TRBV23-1; J: TRBJ1-1; size: .; D: .
CDR3: CASRADQTDTQYF; DNA: TGTGCCAGCAGGGCGGATCAGACAGATACGCAGTATTTT; V: TRBV2; J: TRBJ2-3; size: .; D: .
CDR3: CASRLFQGNTEAFF; DNA: TGTGCCAGCAGACTATTCCAGGGAAACACTGAAGCTTTCTTT; V: TRBV7-9; J: TRBJ1-1; size: .; D: .
CDR3: CASSQEGGDGNQPQHF; DNA: TGCGCCAGCAGCCAAGAAGGAGGGGATGGCAATCAGCCCCAGCATTTT; V: TRBV4-1; J: TRBJ1-5; size: .; D: .
CDR3: CASSGKGYEQYF; DNA: TGTGCCAGCAGTGGAAAGGGCTACGAGCAGTACTTC; V: TRBV6-1; J: TRBJ2-7; size: .; D: .
CDR3: CASSAGGLWDEQYF; DNA: TGTGCCAGCAGCGCGGGGGGCCTCTGGGACGAGCAGTACTTC; V: TRBV9; J: TRBJ2-7; size: .; D: .
CDR3: CASRSGGTTGELFF; DNA: TGTGCCAGCAGGAGCGGGGGTACTACCGGGGAGCTGTTTTTT; V: TRBV3-1; J: TRBJ2-2; size: .; D: TRBD2
CDR3: CASSYAGWNTGELFF; DNA: TGTGCCAGCAGTTATGCAGGGTGGAACACCGGGGAGCTGTTTTTT; V: TRBV27; J: TRBJ2-2; size: .; D: .
CDR3: CASSFGGPGDTQYF; DNA: TGTGCCAGCAGTTTCGGTGGGCCGGGGGATACGCAGTATTTT; V: TRBV12-3/TRBV12-4; J: TRBJ2-3; size: .; D: .
CDR3: CASFIGTGGPGELFF; DNA: TGTGCCAGCTTTATAGGGACAGGGGGCCCCGGGGAGCTGTTTTTT; V: TRBV12-3/TRBV12-4; J: TRBJ2-2; size: .; D: TRBD1
CDR3: CASSPGTSLKTDTQYF; DNA: TGTGCCAGCAGTCCCGGGACTAGCCTGAAAACAGATACGCAGTATTTT; V: TRBV6-6; J: TRBJ2-3; size: .; D: TRBD2
CDR3: CASSSGPWDTEAFF; DNA: TGCGCCAGCAGCTCAGGTCCCTGGGACACTGAAGCTTTCTTT; V: TRBV5-1; J: TRBJ1-1; size: .; D: .
CDR3: CASSDLGWAGATDTQYF; DNA: TGTGCCAGCAGTGACCTAGGTTGGGCGGGGGCCACAGATACGCAGTATTTT; V: TRBV6-2/TRBV6-3; J: TRBJ2-3; size: once; D: .
CDR3: CASSLHSESGVYGYTF; DNA: TGCGCCAGCAGCTTGCATAGTGAATCAGGGGTCTATGGCTACACCTTC; V: TRBV5-1; J: TRBJ1-2; size: .; D: .
CDR3: CASNGGALADTQYF; DNA: TGTGCCAGCAACGGAGGGGCCCTTGCAGATACGCAGTATTTT; V: TRBV21-1; J: TRBJ2-3; size: .; D: .
CDR3: CASSAKQLSTDTQYF; DNA: TGTGCCAGCAGTGCTAAGCAACTTAGCACAGATACGCAGTATTTT; V: TRBV6-2/TRBV6-3; J: TRBJ2-3; size: .; D: .
CDR3: CAISETGQGSQYF; DNA: TGTGCCATCAGTGAGACGGGACAGGGATCGCAGTATTTT; V: TRBV10-3; J: TRBJ2-3; size: .; D: TRBD1
CDR3: CASSQDFEGEETQYF; DNA: TGTGCCAGCAGCCAAGATTTCGAGGGGGAAGAGACCCAGTACTTC; V: TRBV4-2; J: TRBJ2-5; size: .; D: .
CDR3: CSARDLGSLETQYF; DNA: TGCAGTGCTAGAGATCTGGGATCCTTGGAGACCCAGTACTTC; V: TRBV20-1; J: TRBJ2-5; size: .; D: .
CDR3: CASSQDPRGGEQYF; DNA: TGCGCCAGCAGCCAAGACCCGCGTGGGGGGGAGCAGTACTTC; V: TRBV4-1; J: TRBJ2-7; size: few; D: .
CDR3: CSARAGVGRGPGTNEKLFF; DNA: TGCAGTGCTAGAGCTGGTGTGGGCAGGGGGCCGGGGACTAATGAAAAACTGTTTTTT; V: TRBV20-1; J: TRBJ1-4; size: .; D: TRBD1
CDR3: CSVDGTGDSDTQYF; DNA: TGCAGCGTTGACGGGACAGGGGATTCAGATACGCAGTATTTT; V: TRBV29-1; J: TRBJ2-3; size: once; D: TRBD1
CDR3: CSAARLAGGRAYEQYF; DNA: TGCAGTGCTGCTCGACTAGCGGGGGGGCGGGCCTACGAGCAGTACTTC; V: TRBV20-1; J: TRBJ2-7; size: .; D: TRBD2
CDR3: CASSLASGGRETQYF; DNA: TGTGCCAGCAGCTTGGCTAGCGGGGGGAGGGAGACCCAGTACTTC; V: TRBV5-4; J: TRBJ2-5; size: .; D: TRBD2
CDR3: CASSSRTSPSRETQYF; DNA: TGTGCCAGCAGTTCTAGGACTAGTCCATCCAGGGAGACCCAGTACTTC; V: TRBV7-9; J: TRBJ2-5; size: .; D: TRBD2
CDR3: CATSRGQGISNEQFF; DNA: TGTGCCACCAGCAGAGGACAGGGGATTAGCAATGAGCAGTTCTTC; V: TRBV15; J: TRBJ2-1; size: .; D: TRBD1
CDR3: CASSSGKGAPMNTEAFF; DNA: TGCGCCAGCAGCTCAGGAAAGGGCGCCCCGATGAACACTGAAGCTTTCTTT; V: TRBV5-1; J: TRBJ1-1; size: .; D: .